Listed below are T cell receptor beta chains from one sample, sequenced in a study of cytomegalovirus exposure and HLA in healthy donors. Libraries were prepared by immunoSEQ multiplex PCR; TCRdb keeps only in-frame clonotypes and omits some of them. The sample gives about 140,000 clones, around 90% of which show up once; less than 9% is in the top ten. The source material was PBMCs. These receptors all come from a man between 18 and 29 years old in good health and CMV-seropositive. Both conserved end residues are part of each CDR3. Fields, in order: clone size, J gene, V gene, D gene, CDR3 protein, CDR3 DNA. A D gene is named only where the DNA matches it firmly. Size tells how often a clone was seen (once, few, many) or the class of an expanded clone, and some rows leave it out.

NA	TRBJ1-1	TRBV10-1	NA	CASNSPGDTEAFF	TGCGCCAGCAATTCACCAGGGGATACTGAAGCTTTCTTT
NA	TRBJ2-1	TRBV30	TRBD2	CAWGKGLAGGPDNEQFF	TGTGCCTGGGGCAAGGGCCTAGCGGGAGGCCCCGACAATGAGCAGTTCTTC
NA	TRBJ1-1	TRBV6-5	NA	CASSYVAGHRAFF	TGTGCCAGCAGTTACGTAGCAGGACATCGAGCTTTCTTT
NA	TRBJ1-6	TRBV9	TRBD1	CASQLGTVNSPLHF	TGTGCCAGCCAACTCGGGACAGTAAATTCACCCCTCCACTTT
NA	TRBJ1-3	TRBV6-5	TRBD1	CASKTKGASGNTIYF	TGTGCCAGCAAGACGAAGGGGGCATCTGGAAACACCATATATTTT
NA	TRBJ2-7	TRBV5-1	NA	CASSYGDTRSSYEQYF	TGCGCCAGCAGCTACGGGGACACCCGGTCGAGCTACGAGCAGTACTTC
NA	TRBJ2-3	TRBV11-3	NA	CASSPGEGPQYF	TGTGCCAGCAGCCCCGGAGAGGGCCCGCAGTATTTT
NA	TRBJ1-5	TRBV27	NA	CASSFGTNSNQPQHF	TGTGCCAGCAGTTTTGGCACAAATAGCAATCAGCCCCAGCATTTT
NA	TRBJ2-4	TRBV2	TRBD1	CASRMTGGSKNIQYF	TGTGCCAGCAGGATGACAGGGGGGTCCAAAAACATTCAGTACTTC
few	TRBJ2-3	TRBV11-2	TRBD1	CASRGEGQGADTQYF	TGTGCCAGCAGGGGGGAAGGACAGGGGGCAGATACGCAGTATTTT
NA	TRBJ2-3	TRBV6-4	NA	CASSIQASLTDTQYF	TGTGCCAGCAGTATCCAGGCTAGCCTCACAGATACGCAGTATTTT
few	TRBJ1-6	TRBV5-1	NA	CASRRVDGGSSYNSPLHF	TGCGCCAGCAGAAGGGTAGATGGGGGGAGCTCCTATAATTCACCCCTCCACTTT
NA	TRBJ2-5	TRBV10-1	NA	CASSDDSYQETQYF	TGCGCCAGCAGTGATGACAGCTACCAAGAGACCCAGTACTTC
once	TRBJ1-2	TRBV27	NA	CASRESGAYGYTF	TGTGCCAGCAGGGAATCTGGGGCTTATGGCTACACCTTC
NA	TRBJ2-5	TRBV20-1	NA	CSARRETQYF	TGCAGTGCAAGGCGGGAGACCCAGTACTTC
few	TRBJ1-2	TRBV5-1	TRBD1	CASSTGQGNYGYTF	TGCGCCAGCAGCACTGGACAGGGGAACTATGGCTACACCTTC
NA	TRBJ2-1	TRBV27	TRBD2	CASSLSIGTSDNEQFF	TGTGCCAGCAGTTTATCGATTGGGACTAGCGACAATGAGCAGTTCTTC
NA	TRBJ1-4	TRBV6-5	NA	CASSYDGGKLFF	TGTGCCAGCAGTTACGACGGGGGAAAACTGTTTTTT
NA	TRBJ2-1	TRBV4-1	NA	CASSRVPVIYDSYNEQFF	TGCGCCAGCAGCCGAGTCCCCGTAATCTACGACTCCTACAATGAGCAGTTCTTC
NA	TRBJ1-1	TRBV5-5	NA	CASSSKGRTEAFF	TGTGCCAGCAGCTCAAAGGGGCGCACTGAAGCTTTCTTT
NA	TRBJ2-3	TRBV7-8	NA	CASSYYDSTPPTDTQYF	TGTGCCAGCAGCTACTATGACAGTACCCCCCCCACAGATACGCAGTATTTT
NA	TRBJ1-1	TRBV7-9	NA	CASSLALGNTEAFF	TGTGCCAGCAGCTTAGCGCTCGGTAACACTGAAGCTTTCTTT
NA	TRBJ2-1	TRBV6-5	NA	CASSYGFSGHNEQFF	TGTGCCAGCAGTTACGGCTTTAGCGGCCACAATGAGCAGTTCTTC
NA	TRBJ2-3	TRBV7-6	NA	CASSLGRYGADTQYF	TGTGCCAGCAGCTTAGGACGGTACGGGGCAGATACGCAGTATTTT
NA	TRBJ2-7	TRBV7-9	NA	CASSLRQYEQYF	TGTGCCAGCAGCTTACGACAGTACGAGCAGTACTTC
NA	TRBJ1-4	TRBV27	TRBD1	CASSHHWTGGAPLEKLFF	TGTGCCAGCAGTCACCATTGGACAGGGGGCGCCCCTCTTGAAAAACTGTTTTTT
NA	TRBJ1-5	TRBV19	NA	CACGAAVNQPQHF	TGTGCCTGCGGAGCGGCAGTCAATCAGCCCCAGCATTTT
NA	TRBJ1-2	TRBV7-9	TRBD1	CASSLGDRVGYTF	TGTGCCAGCAGCCTAGGGGACAGGGTCGGCTACACCTTC
NA	TRBJ2-1	TRBV9	NA	CASSPWGGSLPYNEQFF	TGTGCCAGCAGCCCGTGGGGTGGGAGTCTCCCCTACAATGAGCAGTTCTTC
NA	TRBJ2-7	TRBV18	TRBD2	CASSPSGTSGYEQYF	TGTGCCAGCTCACCTTCCGGGACTAGCGGCTACGAGCAGTACTTC
NA	TRBJ2-2	TRBV7-9	TRBD1	CASSSQGRTGELFF	TGTGCCAGCAGCTCACAGGGGCGGACCGGGGAGCTGTTTTTT
NA	TRBJ1-5	TRBV15	TRBD1	CATSRVLTPTGGGDQPQHF	TGTGCCACCAGCAGAGTATTAACCCCGACAGGGGGCGGGGATCAGCCCCAGCATTTT
NA	TRBJ1-5	TRBV19	NA	CASSPRTPEGNQPQHF	TGTGCCAGTAGTCCGCGGACTCCCGAAGGCAATCAGCCCCAGCATTTT
NA	TRBJ1-5	TRBV9	NA	CASSVDGLSNQPQHF	TGTGCCAGCAGCGTAGACGGGTTGAGCAATCAGCCCCAGCATTTT
few	TRBJ1-2	TRBV2	TRBD1	CASRDRANYGYTF	TGTGCCAGCAGGGACAGGGCTAACTATGGCTACACCTTC
NA	TRBJ1-1	TRBV7-6	TRBD1	CASSQQGSEAFF	TGTGCCAGCAGCCAACAGGGGTCTGAAGCTTTCTTT
NA	TRBJ2-1	TRBV6-1	NA	CASRVASEQFF	TGTGCCAGCAGAGTAGCATCTGAGCAGTTCTTC
NA	TRBJ2-2	TRBV11-2	TRBD2	CASSLDRNGGLTGELFF	TGTGCCAGCAGCTTAGATCGCAACGGGGGGTTAACCGGGGAGCTGTTTTTT
NA	TRBJ2-2	TRBV2	NA	CASKLTGEITGELFF	TGTGCCAGCAAGTTGACAGGCGAGATCACCGGGGAGCTGTTTTTT
NA	TRBJ2-7	TRBV27	TRBD1	CASTNRGVDEQYF	TGTGCCAGCACAAACAGGGGTGTCGACGAGCAGTACTTC
NA	TRBJ1-2	TRBV7-9	TRBD1	CASSFTGGADGYTF	TGTGCCAGCAGCTTTACAGGGGGCGCGGATGGCTACACCTTC
NA	TRBJ2-7	TRBV7-6	TRBD1	CASSLAGQFNEQYF	TGTGCCAGCAGCTTAGCGGGACAGTTCAACGAGCAGTACTTC
NA	TRBJ1-1	TRBV7-6	TRBD1	CASSILTGLNTEAFF	TGTGCCAGCAGCATCCTGACAGGGCTGAACACTGAAGCTTTCTTT
few	TRBJ1-2	TRBV5-1	TRBD1	CASSLADRIYGYTF	TGCGCCAGCAGCTTGGCGGACAGGATCTATGGCTACACCTTC
NA	TRBJ2-1	TRBV7-9	TRBD2	CASSLGTRVVEQFF	TGTGCCAGCAGCTTAGGGACTAGGGTGGTTGAGCAGTTCTTC
NA	TRBJ2-2	TRBV27	NA	CASSLLATNTGELFF	TGTGCCAGCAGTTTACTAGCGACCAACACCGGGGAGCTGTTTTTT
NA	TRBJ2-7	TRBV11-2	TRBD1	CASSSPRGRFYEQYF	TGTGCCAGCAGCTCTCCAAGGGGGCGCTTTTACGAGCAGTACTTC
few	TRBJ1-1	TRBV7-2	TRBD1	CASSLALQGATEAFF	TGTGCCAGCAGCTTAGCGCTGCAGGGGGCCACTGAAGCTTTCTTT
NA	TRBJ2-1	TRBV7-6	TRBD2	CASSLGTSGGYNEQFF	TGTGCCAGCAGCTTGGGTACTAGCGGGGGGTACAATGAGCAGTTCTTC
NA	TRBJ2-7	TRBV19	NA	CASSSTGTSIYEQYF	TGTGCCAGTAGTAGCACAGGAACGTCAATCTACGAGCAGTACTTC
NA	TRBJ2-7	TRBV6-1	NA	CASSGQDSSSSYEQYF	TGTGCCAGCAGTGGACAGGACAGTTCGAGCTCCTACGAGCAGTACTTC
once	TRBJ2-2	TRBV5-4	TRBD1	CASSSGQATGELFF	TGTGCCAGCAGCTCGGGACAGGCGACCGGGGAGCTGTTTTTT
NA	TRBJ2-5	TRBV5-1	NA	CASSLDQGLGETQYF	TGCGCCAGCAGCTTGGATCAGGGATTGGGAGAGACCCAGTACTTC
NA	TRBJ1-5	TRBV18	TRBD1	CASSPRSGQGLNQPQHF	TGTGCCAGCTCACCACGCTCGGGACAGGGTCTCAATCAGCCCCAGCATTTT
NA	TRBJ1-5	TRBV21-1	NA	CASSYLRGPQHF	TGTGCCAGCAGCTACCTCAGGGGGCCCCAGCATTTT
NA	TRBJ2-3	TRBV9	NA	CASSVGGASTDTQYF	TGTGCCAGCAGCGTAGGGGGCGCAAGCACAGATACGCAGTATTTT
NA	TRBJ2-7	TRBV2	NA	CASSVVKHHEQYF	TGTGCCAGCAGTGTCGTGAAGCACCACGAGCAGTACTTC
NA	TRBJ2-7	TRBV13	NA	CASSSDSYEQYF	TGTGCCAGCAGCTCGGACAGCTACGAGCAGTACTTC